Following are 3 T cell receptor beta chains from one sample sequenced in a study of technical replicates of blood from a few donors. Assay used: immunoSEQ multiplex PCR; TCRdb lists only in-frame clones, some missing. The table lists tens of thousands of clones, approximately 97% of them singletons. Specimen: T cells isolated from PBMCs. The receptor source for this set is a human donor in good health.

The CDR3 DNA reads TGTGCTAGTGGTTTGGTAGCGATTTCCTACAATGAGCAGTTCTTC. This translates into CASGLVAISYNEQFF. The V and J genes are TRBV12-5 and TRBJ2-1; unclear D gene. This CDR3 has 15 residues. V dropped 0 bases and J dropped 1 base, with 7 bases sitting between them. Germline loops: CDR1 LGHNT, CDR2 FRNRAP.

The chain combines TRBV7-2 with TRBJ2-7; the match to TRBD1 covers 9 bases. Trimming at V came to 1 base and at J to 4 bases, leaving 5 bases not matched to a gene. The germline gives CDR1 SGHTA, CDR2 FQGNSA. The CDR3 is made up of 15 amino acids. The CDR3 coding sequence is TGTGCCAGCAGCTTAGATACGGGACAGGGTTACGAGCAGTACTTC. As protein: CASSLDTGQGYEQYF.

This clone occurred once. The chain employs TRBV15 and TRBJ1-4; possibly TRBD1 for D (5 bases). The CDR3 spans 16 residues. The germline V and J ends were trimmed by 0 bases and 8 bases, with 16 bases remaining between them. The germline CDR1 and CDR2 sequences are LNHNV and YYDKDF (reference sequence). The CDR3 loop is CATSRDPNPWGEKLFF. The CDR3 coding sequence is TGTGCCACCAGCAGAGATCCGAACCCTTGGGGCGAAAAACTGTTTTTT.